The clone carrying this T cell receptor (beta chain) has more than one count but fewer than ten. No antigen is known for it. The data derive from a study of Ad26.COV2.S vaccination and SARS-CoV-2 variants. At the level of the study: The Ad26.COV2.S arm of the COV1001 trial was where the donor was placed.

Trimming removed 0 bases at V and 1 base at J, with 7 bases between. The germline CDR1 and CDR2 sequences are SGHNT and YYREEE (reference sequence). CDR3 length equals 14 residues. Study results and limitations: Following vaccination, spike-specific CD8+ and CD4+ T cell responses reportedly exhibited substantial breadth. Total responses of T cells may have been underestimated by the analyses of TCR breadth and depth.

TCRdb's table, derived via immunoSEQ multiplex PCR, lists solely in-frame clones and lacks some. The repertoire includes roughly 320,000 clones, around four fifths of them detected once, and approximately 2.1% sits in the top ten. Stated treatment: roughly 18 received Ad26.COV2.S at low or high dose, single or two shots; about 5 received placebo; per-sample allocation not given. Sampling took place 63 days after the first vaccine or placebo injection. Wuhan-strain spike was delivered by a replication-incompetent Ad26 vector. V gene TRBV5-4 combines with J gene TRBJ1-2; no reliable D call. Material: peripheral blood, obtained in a trial of Ad26.COV2.S vaccine versus placebo. The TCR originated in a person between 18 and 60 years old who received the Ad26.COV2.S COVID-19 vaccine or a placebo. In DNA form, the CDR3 reads TGTGCCAGCAGCTTGGATCGCGATAACTATGGCTACACCTTC. This codes for CASSLDRDNYGYTF.